This TCR beta chain is drawn from a study of beta chain features in type 1 diabetes. Trimming took off 5 bases at V and 0 bases at J, with 11 bases between the two ends. This CDR3 has 15 amino acids. Per the germline V gene, CDR1 is SGHTA and CDR2 is FQGNSA. Expressed TCRB transcripts were sequenced, since all the RNA that had been isolated was reverse transcribed. This table comes from immunoSEQ multiplex PCR, and its TCRdb copy is limited to in-frame clones, with some not included. The sample consists of around 430,000 clones, roughly 30% of them appearing once. Material: naive CD4+ T cells from blood. The source of this sequence is a man younger than 35 in good health. J is TRBJ1-5 and V is TRBV7-2, with D unclear. CDR3: CASSVRLNSNQPQHF. As DNA, the CDR3 is TGTGCCAGCAGCGTCCGACTGAATAGCAATCAGCCCCAGCATTTT. Drawing the rest from reference TRBV7-2 and TRBJ1-5, the complete variable domain is GAGVSQSPSNKVTEKGKDVELRCDPISGHTALYWYRQSLGQGLEFLIYFQGNSAPDKSGLPSDRFSAERTGGSVSTLTIQRTQQEDSAVYLCASSVRLNSNQPQHFGDGTRLSIL.